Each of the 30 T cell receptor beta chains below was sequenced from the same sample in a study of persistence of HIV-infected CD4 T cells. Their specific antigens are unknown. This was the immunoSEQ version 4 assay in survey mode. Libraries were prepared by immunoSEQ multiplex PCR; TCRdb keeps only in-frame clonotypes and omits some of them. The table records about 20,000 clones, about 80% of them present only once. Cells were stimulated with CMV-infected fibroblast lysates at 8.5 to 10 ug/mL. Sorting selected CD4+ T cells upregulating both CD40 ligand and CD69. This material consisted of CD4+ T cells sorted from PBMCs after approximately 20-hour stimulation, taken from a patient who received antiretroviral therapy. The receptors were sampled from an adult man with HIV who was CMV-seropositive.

The CDR3 protein is CASSAPGQLNTEAFF. The CDR3 DNA follows: TGTGCCAGCAGTGCCCCGGGACAGCTGAACACTGAAGCTTTCTTT. V gene TRBV28 combines with J gene TRBJ1-1; 7 nucleotides align to TRBD1. J lost 0 bases, V lost 5 bases, and 6 bases had no gene match. This CDR3 is 15 amino acids long. Germline CDR1 and CDR2: MDHEN and SYDVKM.

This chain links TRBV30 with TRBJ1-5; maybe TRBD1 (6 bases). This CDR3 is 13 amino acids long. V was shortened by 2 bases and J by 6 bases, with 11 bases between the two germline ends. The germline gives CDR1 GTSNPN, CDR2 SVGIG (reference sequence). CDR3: CAWSNRGRQPQHF. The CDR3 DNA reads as TGTGCCTGGAGTAACCGGGGGCGTCAGCCCCAGCATTTT.

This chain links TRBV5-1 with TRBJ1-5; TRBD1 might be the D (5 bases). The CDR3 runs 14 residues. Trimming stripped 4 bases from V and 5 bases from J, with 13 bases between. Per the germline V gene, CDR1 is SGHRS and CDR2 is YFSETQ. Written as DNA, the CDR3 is TGCGCCAGCAGCACCGGGACTCAAGATCAGCCCCAGCATTTT. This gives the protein CASSTGTQDQPQHF.

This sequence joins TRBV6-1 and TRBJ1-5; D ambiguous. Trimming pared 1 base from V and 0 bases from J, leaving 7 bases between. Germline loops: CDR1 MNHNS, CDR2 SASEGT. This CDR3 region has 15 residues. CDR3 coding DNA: TGTGCCAGCAGTGAAGGGTCACTTAGCAATCAGCCCCAGCATTTT. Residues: CASSEGSLSNQPQHF.

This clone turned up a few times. The CDR3 DNA is TGTGCCAGCAGCCAAGATCGTTTGACCAGGACCTCTGGAAACACCATATATTTT. Its protein is CASSQDRLTRTSGNTIYF. The chain links TRBV3-1 (or the pseudogene TRBV3-2) to TRBJ1-3, with D unresolved. The CDR3 extends over 18 amino acids. Germline V gene data show CDR1 as LGHDT and CDR2 as YNNKEL (reference sequence). Between the trimmed V and J ends, which lost 0 bases and 0 bases, there was a span of 15 bases.

CDR3 sequence (DNA): TGTGCCAGCAGTGAATACGGTAATGAGCAGTTCTTC. Its translation: CASSEYGNEQFF. The V call is TRBV2, the J call TRBJ2-1, with D unresolved. The CDR3 consists of 12 residues. With 2 bases removed from V and 7 bases from J, the gap between germline ends came to 6 bases. Germline values: CDR1 SNHLY, CDR2 FYNNEI.

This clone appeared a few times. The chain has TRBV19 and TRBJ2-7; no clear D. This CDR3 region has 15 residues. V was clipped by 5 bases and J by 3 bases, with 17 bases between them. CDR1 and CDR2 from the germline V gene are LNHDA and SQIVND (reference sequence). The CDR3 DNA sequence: TGTGCCAGTAGTCCCAAATACGAACGACGCTACGAGCAGTACTTC. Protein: CASSPKYERRYEQYF.

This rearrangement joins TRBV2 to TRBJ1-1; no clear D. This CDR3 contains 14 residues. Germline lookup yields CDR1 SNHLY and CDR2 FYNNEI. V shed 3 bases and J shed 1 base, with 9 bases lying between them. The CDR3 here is CASSERSRNTEAFF. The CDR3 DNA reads TGTGCCAGCAGTGAGCGGAGCAGGAACACTGAAGCTTTCTTT.

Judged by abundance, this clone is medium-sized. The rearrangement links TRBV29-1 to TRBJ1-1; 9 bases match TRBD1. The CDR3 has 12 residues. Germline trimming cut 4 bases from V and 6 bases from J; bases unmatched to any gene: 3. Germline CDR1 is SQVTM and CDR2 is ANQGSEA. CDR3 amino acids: CSVVGDRAEAFF. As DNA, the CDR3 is TGCAGCGTTGTTGGGGACAGGGCTGAAGCTTTCTTT.

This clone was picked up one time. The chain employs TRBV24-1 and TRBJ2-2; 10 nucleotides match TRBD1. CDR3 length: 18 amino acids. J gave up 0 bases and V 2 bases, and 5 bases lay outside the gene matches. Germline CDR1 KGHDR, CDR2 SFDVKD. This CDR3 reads CATSDSPGQGTNTGELFF. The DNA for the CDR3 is TGTGCCACCAGTGATTCGCCGGGACAGGGGACGAACACCGGGGAGCTGTTTTTT.

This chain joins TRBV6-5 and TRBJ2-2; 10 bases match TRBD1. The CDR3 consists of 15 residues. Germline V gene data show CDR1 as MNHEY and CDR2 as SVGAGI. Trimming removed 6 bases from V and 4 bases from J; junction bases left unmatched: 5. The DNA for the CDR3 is TGTGCCAGCAGGACAGGGGGCTTAGGCACCGGGGAGCTGTTTTTT. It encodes CASRTGGLGTGELFF.

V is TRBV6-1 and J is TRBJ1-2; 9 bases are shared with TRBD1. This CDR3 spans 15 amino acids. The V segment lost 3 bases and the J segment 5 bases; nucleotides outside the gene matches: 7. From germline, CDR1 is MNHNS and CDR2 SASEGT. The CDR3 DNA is TGTGCCAGCAGTGAGCCGGGACAGGGTGCGTATGGCTACACCTTC. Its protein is CASSEPGQGAYGYTF.

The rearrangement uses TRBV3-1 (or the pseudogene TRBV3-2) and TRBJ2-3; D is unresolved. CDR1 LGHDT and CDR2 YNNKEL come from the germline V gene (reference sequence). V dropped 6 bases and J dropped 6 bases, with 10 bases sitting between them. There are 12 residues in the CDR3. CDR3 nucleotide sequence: TGTGCCAGCAGTCGTTACGGGGATACGCAGTATTTT. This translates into CASSRYGDTQYF.

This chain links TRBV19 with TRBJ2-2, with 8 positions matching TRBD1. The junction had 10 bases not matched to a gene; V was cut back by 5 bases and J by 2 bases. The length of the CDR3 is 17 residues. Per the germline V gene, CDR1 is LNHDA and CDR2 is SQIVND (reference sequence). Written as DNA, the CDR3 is TGTGCCAGTAGTCCCGGGGACAGGCGGCAAAACACCGGGGAGCTGTTTTTT. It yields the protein CASSPGDRRQNTGELFF.

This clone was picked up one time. As DNA, the CDR3 is TGTGCCAGCAGGTACGGGACAGGGGTAGGTGAGCAGTTCTTC. It yields the protein CASRYGTGVGEQFF. The rearrangement uses TRBV3-1 (or the pseudogene TRBV3-2) and TRBJ2-1, with TRBD1 matching over 10 bases. The trim removed 6 bases at V and 9 bases at J, leaving 8 bases unmatched. Per the germline V gene, CDR1 is LGHDT and CDR2 is YNNKEL (reference sequence). The CDR3 is 14 amino acids.

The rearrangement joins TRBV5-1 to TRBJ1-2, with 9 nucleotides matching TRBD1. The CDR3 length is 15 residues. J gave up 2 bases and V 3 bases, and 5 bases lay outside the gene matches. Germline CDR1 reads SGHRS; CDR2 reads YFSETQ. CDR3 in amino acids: CASSWGQGPNYGYTF. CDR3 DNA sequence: TGCGCCAGCAGCTGGGGACAGGGCCCAAACTATGGCTACACCTTC.

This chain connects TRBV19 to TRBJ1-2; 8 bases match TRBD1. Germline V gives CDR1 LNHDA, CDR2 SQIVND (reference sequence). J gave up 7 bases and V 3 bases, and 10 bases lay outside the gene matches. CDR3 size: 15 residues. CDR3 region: CASSIPGRGRGGYTF. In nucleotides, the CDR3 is TGTGCCAGTAGTATCCCGGGCAGGGGGCGAGGTGGCTACACCTTC.

The CDR3 sequence is CASSPGEGRVDYTF. As DNA, the CDR3 is TGCGCCAGCAGCCCAGGAGAGGGAAGGGTCGACTACACCTTC. The chain links TRBV4-1 to TRBJ1-2; D not certain. V lost 4 bases to trimming and J lost 10 bases, with 19 bases between them. Germline V gene data show CDR1 as MGHRA and CDR2 as YSYEKL. The CDR3 covers 14 residues.

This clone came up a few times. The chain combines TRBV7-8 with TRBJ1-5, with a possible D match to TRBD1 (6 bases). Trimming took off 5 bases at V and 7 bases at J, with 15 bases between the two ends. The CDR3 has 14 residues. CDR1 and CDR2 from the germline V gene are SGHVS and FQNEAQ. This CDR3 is CASSLERGQQPQHF. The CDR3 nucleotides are TGTGCCAGCAGCCTAGAACGGGGGCAACAGCCCCAGCATTTT.

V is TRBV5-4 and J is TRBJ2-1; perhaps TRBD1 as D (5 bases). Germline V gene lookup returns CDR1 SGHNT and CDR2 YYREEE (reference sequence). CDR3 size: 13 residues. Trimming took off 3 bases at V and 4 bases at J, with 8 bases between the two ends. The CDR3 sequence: CASSSTGYNEQFF. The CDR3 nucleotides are TGTGCCAGCAGCTCCACAGGTTACAATGAGCAGTTCTTC.

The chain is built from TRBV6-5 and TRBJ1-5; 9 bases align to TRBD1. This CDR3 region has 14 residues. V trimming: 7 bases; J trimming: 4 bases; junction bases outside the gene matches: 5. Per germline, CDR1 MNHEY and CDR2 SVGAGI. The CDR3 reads CASTPGTGNQPQHF. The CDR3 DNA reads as TGTGCCAGCACTCCCGGGACAGGGAATCAGCCCCAGCATTTT.

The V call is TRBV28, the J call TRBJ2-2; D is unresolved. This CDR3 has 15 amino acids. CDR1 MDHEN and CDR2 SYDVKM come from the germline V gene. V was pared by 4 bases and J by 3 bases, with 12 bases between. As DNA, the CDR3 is TGTGCCAGCAGTTCCCCCGACGGTTACACCGGGGAGCTGTTTTTT. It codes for CASSSPDGYTGELFF.

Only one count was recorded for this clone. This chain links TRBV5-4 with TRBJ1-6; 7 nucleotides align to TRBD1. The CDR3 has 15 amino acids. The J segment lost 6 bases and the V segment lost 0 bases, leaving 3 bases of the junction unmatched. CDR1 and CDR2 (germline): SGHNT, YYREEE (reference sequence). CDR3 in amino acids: CASSLEQGVNSPLHF. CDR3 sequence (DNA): TGTGCCAGCAGCTTGGAGCAGGGGGTTAATTCACCCCTCCACTTT. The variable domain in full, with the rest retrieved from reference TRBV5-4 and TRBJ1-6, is ETGVTQSPTHLIKTRGQQVTLRCSSQSGHNTVSWYQQALGQGPQFIFQYYREEENGRGNFPPRFSGLQFPNYSSELNVNALELDDSALYLCASSLEQGVNSPLHFGNGTRLTVT.

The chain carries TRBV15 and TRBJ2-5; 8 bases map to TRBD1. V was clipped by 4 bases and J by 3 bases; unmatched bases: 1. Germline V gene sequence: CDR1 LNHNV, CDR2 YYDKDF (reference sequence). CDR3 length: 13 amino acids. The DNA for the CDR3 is TGTGCCACCAGCACAGGGGGCAAAGAGACCCAGTACTTC. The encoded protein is CATSTGGKETQYF.

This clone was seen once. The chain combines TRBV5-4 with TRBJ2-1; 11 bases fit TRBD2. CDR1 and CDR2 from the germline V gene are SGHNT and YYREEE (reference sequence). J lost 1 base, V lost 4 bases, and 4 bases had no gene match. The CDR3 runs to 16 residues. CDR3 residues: CASSPSGGSSYNEQFF. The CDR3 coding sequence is TGTGCCAGCAGCCCTAGCGGGGGGTCTTCCTACAATGAGCAGTTCTTC.

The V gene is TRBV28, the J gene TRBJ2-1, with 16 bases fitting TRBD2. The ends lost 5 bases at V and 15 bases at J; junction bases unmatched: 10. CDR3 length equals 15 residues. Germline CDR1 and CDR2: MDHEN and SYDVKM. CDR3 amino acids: CASSPGTSGGVAGFF. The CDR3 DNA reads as TGTGCCAGCAGTCCCGGGACTAGCGGGGGGGTCGCGGGGTTCTTC.

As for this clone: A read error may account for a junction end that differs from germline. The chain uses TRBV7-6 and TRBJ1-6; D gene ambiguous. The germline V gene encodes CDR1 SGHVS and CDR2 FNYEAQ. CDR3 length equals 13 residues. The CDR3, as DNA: TGTGCCAACAGCTTAGAAGGGAATTCACCCCTCCACTTT. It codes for CANSLEGNSPLHF.

The CDR3 DNA follows: TGTGCCAGCACCAACGGGATTTCCAACATTCAGTACTTC. Protein: CASTNGISNIQYF. The V call is TRBV2, the J call TRBJ2-4; a possible D gene is TRBD2 (5 bases). V was cut by 7 bases and J by 7 bases, with 14 bases left in between. Germline-derived CDR1 and CDR2 are SNHLY and FYNNEI. CDR3 length: 13 residues.

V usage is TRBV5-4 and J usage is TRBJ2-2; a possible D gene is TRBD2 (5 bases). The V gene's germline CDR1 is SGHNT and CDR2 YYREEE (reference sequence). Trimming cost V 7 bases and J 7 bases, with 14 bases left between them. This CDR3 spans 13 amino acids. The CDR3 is CASRRSLVGELFF. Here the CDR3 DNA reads TGTGCCAGCCGGAGGAGCCTCGTCGGGGAGCTGTTTTTT.

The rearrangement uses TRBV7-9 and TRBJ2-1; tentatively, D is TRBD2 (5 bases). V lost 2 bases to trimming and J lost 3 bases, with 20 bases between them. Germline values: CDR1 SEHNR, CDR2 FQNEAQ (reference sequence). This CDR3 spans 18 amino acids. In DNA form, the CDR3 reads TGTGCCAGCAGCTTAAGGGAGTTAACTCGAATCGGCTACAATGAGCAGTTCTTC. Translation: CASSLRELTRIGYNEQFF.